This entry describes one T cell receptor beta chain. Its antigen is unidentified. This CDR3 is built from 11 residues. Between the trimmed V and J ends, which lost 6 bases and 3 bases, there was a span of 6 bases. Per germline, CDR1 MNHEY and CDR2 SVGEGT. This specimen belongs to a study of T cells in Graves' hyperthyroidism and ophthalmopathy. Amplified regions were TCR beta CDR3 sequences from RNA transcripts. The primer set for the first-round RT-PCR of the TCR CDR3 was HTBI. MiXCR, run by TCRdb on the multiplex PCR reads, gives a single entry per CDR3 protein. The repertoire consists of approximately 610,000 distinct CDR3 sequences, with about 14% occurring once and the leading ten covering about 4.5%. General study findings and limits: By a 13 V-J model, ophthalmopathy was set apart from stable hyperthyroidism.

V usage is TRBV6-2 or TRBV6-3 and J usage is TRBJ2-7, with D uncertain. Sequencing input: blood. The sequence was collected from a woman in her 40s with Graves' ophthalmopathy. CDR3 nucleotides: TGTGCCAGCAGCAAATTCTACGAGCAGTACTTC. As protein: CASSKFYEQYF.